One sample yielded the 5 T cell receptor beta chains listed below, sequenced in a study of blood T cell repertoires in COVID-19. Assay: immunoSEQ multiplex PCR; the TCRdb copy retains only in-frame clones and omits some. The profile covers roughly 100,000 clones, with roughly 90% appearing a single time and 15% to 20% taken by the ten largest. Material for sequencing was peripheral blood. The receptors here all came from a woman older than 75 in a cohort sampled during active COVID-19.

The chain has TRBV4-2 and TRBJ2-7, with 11 positions matching TRBD2. Germline V lookup: CDR1 LGHNA, CDR2 YNFKEQ. The trim removed 2 bases at V and 0 bases at J, leaving 6 bases unmatched. CDR3 length equals 17 residues. This CDR3 is CASSQQTSGGLSYEQYF. The CDR3, as DNA: TGTGCCAGCAGCCAACAAACTAGCGGGGGCCTCTCCTACGAGCAGTACTTC.

This clone has only one observation. This sequence joins TRBV3-1 (or the pseudogene TRBV3-2) and TRBJ1-1; D is unresolved. Trimming pared 9 bases from V and 3 bases from J, leaving 8 bases between. Germline assignment: CDR1 LGHDT and CDR2 YNNKEL (reference sequence). The CDR3 extends over 11 amino acids. The CDR3 reads CASRGDTEAFF. The CDR3, as DNA: TGTGCCAGTCGGGGTGACACTGAAGCTTTCTTT.

This clone was counted a single time. The chain employs TRBV27 and TRBJ2-7; TRBD2 agrees at 12 bases. V was clipped by 5 bases and J by 6 bases; unmatched bases: 8. Germline V gives CDR1 MNHEY, CDR2 SMNVEV (reference sequence). This CDR3 is built from 15 residues. For the CDR3, the DNA is TGTGCCAGCAGTCACCGACTAGCGGGAGCATTCGAGCAGTACTTC. Translated, it gives CASSHRLAGAFEQYF.

CDR3 in amino acids: CASSLDRGGTEAFF. The CDR3 coding sequence is TGTGCCAGCAGTTTAGACAGGGGAGGCACTGAAGCTTTCTTT. V gene TRBV27 combines with J gene TRBJ1-1, with 8 bases lining up with TRBD1. Germline V gene sequence: CDR1 MNHEY, CDR2 SMNVEV (reference sequence). This CDR3 region has 14 residues. V was pared by 2 bases and J by 4 bases, with 3 bases of the junction left unmatched.

J is TRBJ1-5 and V is TRBV19, with 11 bases fitting TRBD1. This CDR3 is built from 15 residues. V was pared by 2 bases and J by 6 bases, with 3 bases of the junction left unmatched. Germline values: CDR1 LNHDA, CDR2 SQIVND (reference sequence). CDR3 sequence: CASSIRGTGGQPQHF. CDR3 nucleotide sequence: TGTGCCAGTAGTATAAGAGGGACAGGGGGTCAGCCCCAGCATTTT. The variable domain in full, with the rest retrieved from reference TRBV19 and TRBJ1-5, is DGGITQSPKYLFRKEGQNVTLSCEQNLNHDAMYWYRQDPGQGLRLIYYSQIVNDFQKGDIAEGYSVSREKKESFPLTVTSAQKNPTAFYLCASSIRGTGGQPQHFGDGTRLSIL.